This section outlines one TCR beta chain sequence together with its context. Which antigen it targets is not known. No per-base quality is available; no much larger clone lies one base away. This specimen's time point label, per the study, means: around 4 weeks on oral tofacitinib. The meaning of the sample's treatment or condition label: oral pan-JAK inhibitor, 5-10 mg twice daily. Lesional scalp punch biopsies and peripheral blood were obtained from alopecia areata patients. PBMCs were separated by density centrifugation and stained for CD3, CD4 and CD8, after which CD4+ and CD8+ T cells were sorted on a FACSAria. Sequences SGHTA (CDR1) and FQGNSA (CDR2) are obtained from the germline V gene. From the cysteine up to the phenylalanine, the CDR3 has a length of 17 residues. The retained sequence is limited to the CDR3, 51 bases, with the frame set at the first base. V lost 8 bases and J lost 0 bases, and the count of bases not matched to a germline gene is 10.

Receptors were amplified or captured by the immunoSEQ multiplex PCR assay. To provide template for TCR sequencing, every sample had RNA extracted and reverse transcribed into cDNA. SuperScript III was used for first-strand cDNA synthesis, primed with a 2:1 mix of oligo-dT and random hexamers. Amplification bias was assessed with a synthetic immune receptor repertoire, and residual bias was removed computationally. The authors processed their data as follows. Raw reads were preprocessed to remove errors, and CDR3 was defined by IMGT conventions from the conserved cysteine to phenylalanine. Clonality was calculated as 1 minus Shannon entropy normalized by log2 of the number of productive unique TCRs. CD4 or CD8 identity of scalp clones was inferred by cross-referencing scalp TCRbeta sequences with sorted blood CD4 and CD8 repertoires. TCRdb limited this immuneACCESS table to in-frame rearrangements with V and J called. A share of clones is missing; checked studies link under half to unresolved V genes, and the rest is unexplained. V, J and clone size were drawn from that table, and D and trimming were deduced from the DNA. A total of 150,000 or so clones appear in this sample, 50% to 70% of them only once. The ten largest clones take up approximately 0.9% of the sample.

The sample is drawn from a study of CD8+ T cells in alopecia areata (dated by TCRdb to the late 2010s). With regard to the full study: The treated patients, all with moderate-to-severe alopecia areata, were enrolled in an open-label pilot trial of oral tofacitinib given at 5 to 10 mg twice daily. Tofacitinib was administered for 6 to 18 months, and 6 months of follow-up off drug were then conducted to assess delayed response and recurrence. In both human patients and the C3H/HeJ mouse model, the study applied high-throughput TCRbeta sequencing to look at T cell clonal expansion in alopecia areata. Amplification of TCRbeta CDR3 regions was done by immunoSEQ multiplex PCR using 35 Vbeta forward primers and 13 Jbeta reverse primers. RNA was extracted with the PAXgene miRNA kit for fixed scalp, the miRNeasy kit for PBMCs, and the RNeasy kit for mouse skin. Biopsies were taken from tofacitinib-treated patients at baseline and at 4 and 24 weeks of treatment, and a later scalp biopsy was taken in several of the tofacitinib-treated patients. Disease severity in treated patients was measured with the SALT score, which quantifies the percentage of affected scalp surface area. Scalp tissue and sorted CD4+ and CD8+ peripheral blood T cells from patchy and totalis/universalis alopecia areata patients and from healthy controls were covered by human TCRbeta sequencing. Scalp clonality was compared across normal scalp (n=4), patchy alopecia areata scalp (n=8), and alopecia totalis/universalis scalp (n=8).

Paper-wide results and their limitations: Unlike mouse skin, which is dominated by gammadelta T cells, normal human skin has resident alphabeta T cells that are also sequenced, and this complicates analysis of the scalp TCR repertoire. The treated cohort was small, with a single nonresponder, so links between baseline CD8+ expansion and response need larger studies. Compared with mice, TCR sequences shared between patients were less clear, possibly partly because of HLA diversity across the patient population. Compared with normal scalp, lesional scalp, particularly in alopecia totalis/universalis, had higher clonality and more expanded CD8+ clones, which suggests antigenic drive. During tofacitinib treatment, many expanded lesional clones remained in scalp and blood, and this persistence may partly explain relapse after treatment is stopped. With tofacitinib, both scalp clonality and the number of expanded CD8+ clones among the top 100 scalp clones went down significantly.

The sequence derives from a human donor with alopecia areata. This sample comprised CD4+ T cells sorted from blood, obtained at week 4, from a patient treated with tofacitinib. The receptor chain draws on TRBV7-2 and TRBJ2-6; 7 central bases correspond to TRBD1. The CDR3 in this case is CASVRAGGNSGANVLTF. The nucleotides are TGTGCCAGCGTCCGGGCAGGGGGAAACTCTGGGGCCAACGTCCTGACTTTC. When the CDR3 is completed using the reference TRBV7-2 and TRBJ2-6 genes on either side, the full variable domain is GAGVSQSPSNKVTEKGKDVELRCDPISGHTALYWYRQSLGQGLEFLIYFQGNSAPDKSGLPSDRFSAERTGGSVSTLTIQRTQQEDSAVYLCASVRAGGNSGANVLTFGAGSRLTVL.